This T cell receptor beta chain was recorded in a study of shared clonotypes between healthy human individuals. Broader study findings: Depth was large, yet rarefaction showed that sorted-subset sequencing was incomplete. It was expected that sequencing depth would affect clonotype sharing among donors. A handful of donors shared about 4.5% of their naive CD4 clonotypes.

The trim removed 0 bases at V and 2 bases at J, leaving 12 bases unmatched. Germline V CDR1 and CDR2: SGHDT, YYEEEE. This CDR3 has 18 amino acids. Comments on this clone: Its antigen remains unidentified.

Generated by immunoSEQ multiplex PCR, the TCRdb table keeps only in-frame clones and is missing some. The sample lists around 1,100,000 clones, around three quarters occurring once. This chain joins TRBV5-6 and TRBJ2-7; 9 nucleotides match TRBD1. The receptor was isolated from a man aged 18 to 29 in good health. Some clones in this sample may be carry-over from other donors' samples. Material for sequencing was memory CD4+ T cells from PBMCs. The subset: CD45RA-negative fraction. The CDR3 DNA reads TGTGCCAGCAGCTTGGGTTTAGTATTGAGGGACAGGGCCTACGAGCAGTACTTC. Amino acid sequence: CASSLGLVLRDRAYEQYF.